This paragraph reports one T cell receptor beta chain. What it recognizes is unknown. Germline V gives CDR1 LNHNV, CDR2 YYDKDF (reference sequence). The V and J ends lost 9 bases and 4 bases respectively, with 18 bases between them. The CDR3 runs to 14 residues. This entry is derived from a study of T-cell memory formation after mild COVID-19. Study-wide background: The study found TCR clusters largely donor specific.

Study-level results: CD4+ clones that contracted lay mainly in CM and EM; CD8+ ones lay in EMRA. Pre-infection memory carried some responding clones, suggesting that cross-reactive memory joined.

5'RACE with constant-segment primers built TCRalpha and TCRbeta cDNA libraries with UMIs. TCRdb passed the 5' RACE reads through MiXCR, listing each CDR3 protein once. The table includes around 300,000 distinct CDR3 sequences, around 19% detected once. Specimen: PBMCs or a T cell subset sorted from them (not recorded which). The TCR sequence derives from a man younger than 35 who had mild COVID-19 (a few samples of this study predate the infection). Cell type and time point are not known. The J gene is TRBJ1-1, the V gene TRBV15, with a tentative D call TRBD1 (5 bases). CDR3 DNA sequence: TGTGCCACTGCCTCGGGGCAGGGTGGCACTGAAGCTTTCTTT. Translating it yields CATASGQGGTEAFF.